A selection of T cell receptor beta chains follows, all from one sample in a study of blood T cell repertoires in COVID-19. Repertoires were generated with immunoSEQ multiplex PCR, while TCRdb's copy carries only in-frame clones and drops some. The sample holds roughly 40,000 clones; roughly 90% are singletons and the top ten take 9% to 14%. The sample comprised peripheral blood. The receptors shown here come from a man between 65 and 85 years old with acute or convalescent COVID-19. CDR3s include the opening cysteine and the closing phenylalanine or tryptophan. A D gene is named only where the DNA matches it firmly. Rows may omit the clone size; those that give it use once, few, many or a size class.

j_gene: TRBJ1-1; abundance: .; v_gene: TRBV2; d_gene: .; CDR3aa: CASSEFGGGYSTEAFF; CDR3nt: TGTGCCAGCAGTGAATTTGGGGGCGGGTACAGCACTGAAGCTTTCTTT
j_gene: TRBJ2-3; abundance: .; v_gene: TRBV6-1; d_gene: TRBD2; CDR3aa: CASSVRLTSGRAADTQYF; CDR3nt: TGTGCCAGCAGTGTACGTCTCACTAGCGGGAGGGCAGCAGATACGCAGTATTTT
j_gene: TRBJ2-1; abundance: .; v_gene: TRBV6-5; d_gene: TRBD2; CDR3aa: CASSFLLAVEDEQFF; CDR3nt: TGTGCCAGCAGTTTTTTACTAGCGGTCGAGGATGAGCAGTTCTTC
j_gene: TRBJ1-1; abundance: .; v_gene: TRBV12-3/TRBV12-4; d_gene: .; CDR3aa: CASSLDRGTEAFF; CDR3nt: TGTGCCAGCAGTCTTGACCGGGGCACTGAAGCTTTCTTT
j_gene: TRBJ2-1; abundance: once; v_gene: TRBV6-5; d_gene: TRBD2; CDR3aa: CASSYSPDAGGNEQFF; CDR3nt: TGTGCCAGCAGTTACTCCCCGGATGCGGGGGGCAATGAGCAGTTCTTC
j_gene: TRBJ1-2; abundance: few; v_gene: TRBV7-2; d_gene: TRBD1; CDR3aa: CASSPTGTNYGYTF; CDR3nt: TGTGCCAGCAGCCCGACAGGGACGAACTATGGCTACACCTTC
j_gene: TRBJ2-2; abundance: .; v_gene: TRBV5-1; d_gene: TRBD1; CDR3aa: CASSYPQGALGTGELFF; CDR3nt: TGCGCCAGCAGCTACCCTCAGGGGGCGCTCGGCACCGGGGAGCTGTTTTTT
j_gene: TRBJ1-1; abundance: .; v_gene: TRBV28; d_gene: .; CDR3aa: CASSKGDRRGGTEAFF; CDR3nt: TGTGCCAGCAGTAAGGGGGATCGGCGAGGCGGCACTGAAGCTTTCTTT
j_gene: TRBJ2-2; abundance: .; v_gene: TRBV5-6; d_gene: .; CDR3aa: CASSLWGNTGELFF; CDR3nt: TGTGCCAGCAGCTTGTGGGGCAACACCGGGGAGCTGTTTTTT
j_gene: TRBJ2-3; abundance: .; v_gene: TRBV7-8; d_gene: .; CDR3aa: CASSSLPGHQGDTQYF; CDR3nt: TGTGCCAGCAGCTCCCTACCGGGACATCAAGGGGATACGCAGTATTTT
j_gene: TRBJ2-1; abundance: .; v_gene: TRBV7-2; d_gene: TRBD2; CDR3aa: CASSLGLATYNEQFF; CDR3nt: TGTGCCAGCAGCTTAGGACTAGCGACTTACAATGAGCAGTTCTTC
j_gene: TRBJ2-3; abundance: .; v_gene: TRBV4-1; d_gene: TRBD2; CDR3aa: CASSQERTSKNTQYF; CDR3nt: TGCGCCAGCAGCCAAGAGAGGACTAGCAAGAATACGCAGTATTTT
j_gene: TRBJ1-4; abundance: few; v_gene: TRBV5-1; d_gene: TRBD1; CDR3aa: CASSFLGQDEKLFF; CDR3nt: TGCGCCAGCAGCTTCTTAGGACAGGATGAAAAACTGTTTTTT
j_gene: TRBJ1-6; abundance: few; v_gene: TRBV13; d_gene: .; CDR3aa: CASRSKGSYNSPLHF; CDR3nt: TGTGCCAGCAGATCTAAGGGGTCCTATAATTCACCCCTCCACTTT
j_gene: TRBJ1-5; abundance: .; v_gene: TRBV9; d_gene: TRBD1; CDR3aa: CASSSQGDNQPQHF; CDR3nt: TGTGCCAGCAGCTCTCAGGGGGACAATCAGCCCCAGCATTTT
j_gene: TRBJ1-6; abundance: .; v_gene: TRBV7-9; d_gene: TRBD1; CDR3aa: CASDPGTDNSPLHF; CDR3nt: TGTGCCAGCGACCCCGGGACAGATAATTCACCCCTCCACTTT
j_gene: TRBJ1-2; abundance: .; v_gene: TRBV7-8; d_gene: .; CDR3aa: CASSPSLYYGYTF; CDR3nt: TGTGCCAGCAGCCCCAGTCTTTACTATGGCTACACCTTC
j_gene: TRBJ1-2; abundance: .; v_gene: TRBV28; d_gene: TRBD1; CDR3aa: CASSQQGQWHGDGYTF; CDR3nt: TGTGCCAGCAGTCAACAGGGACAGTGGCACGGTGATGGCTACACCTTC
j_gene: TRBJ2-7; abundance: .; v_gene: TRBV4-3; d_gene: .; CDR3aa: CASSQGAAAGFSYEQYF; CDR3nt: TGCGCCAGCAGCCAAGGTGCCGCGGCAGGGTTTTCCTACGAGCAGTACTTC
j_gene: TRBJ2-7; abundance: .; v_gene: TRBV11-2; d_gene: TRBD2; CDR3aa: CASSLGASGNYEQYF; CDR3nt: TGTGCCAGCAGCTTAGGGGCTAGCGGTAACTACGAGCAGTACTTC
j_gene: TRBJ2-7; abundance: .; v_gene: TRBV21-1; d_gene: .; CDR3aa: CASTWTSSGAYEQYF; CDR3nt: TGTGCCAGCACCTGGACTAGCTCAGGGGCCTACGAGCAGTACTTC
j_gene: TRBJ1-2; abundance: .; v_gene: TRBV6-5; d_gene: .; CDR3aa: CASSYGNGGYTF; CDR3nt: TGTGCCAGCAGTTACGGTAACGGGGGCTACACCTTC
j_gene: TRBJ1-1; abundance: once; v_gene: TRBV6-5; d_gene: TRBD1; CDR3aa: CASRTGTANTEAFF; CDR3nt: TGTGCCAGCAGGACCGGGACAGCTAACACTGAAGCTTTCTTT
j_gene: TRBJ1-4; abundance: .; v_gene: TRBV24-1; d_gene: .; CDR3aa: CATSGDQGGVEKLFF; CDR3nt: TGTGCCACCAGCGGAGACCAGGGAGGTGTTGAAAAACTGTTTTTT
j_gene: TRBJ2-3; abundance: .; v_gene: TRBV5-5; d_gene: TRBD1; CDR3aa: CASSSGTGVADTQYF; CDR3nt: TGTGCCAGCAGCTCTGGGACAGGGGTGGCAGATACGCAGTATTTT
j_gene: TRBJ2-5; abundance: .; v_gene: TRBV5-1; d_gene: .; CDR3aa: CASSLAGVETQYF; CDR3nt: TGCGCCAGCAGCTTAGCAGGGGTTGAGACCCAGTACTTC
j_gene: TRBJ2-5; abundance: .; v_gene: TRBV10-3; d_gene: .; CDR3aa: CASSLDRAQETQYF; CDR3nt: TGTGCCAGCTCTTTGGACAGAGCCCAAGAGACCCAGTACTTC
j_gene: TRBJ2-7; abundance: few; v_gene: TRBV5-8; d_gene: TRBD1; CDR3aa: CASSLLGQGNYEQYF; CDR3nt: TGTGCCAGCAGCCTGCTCGGACAGGGTAATTACGAGCAGTACTTC
j_gene: TRBJ1-3; abundance: .; v_gene: TRBV7-9; d_gene: .; CDR3aa: CASSLGGFGNTIYF; CDR3nt: TGTGCCAGCAGCTTAGGTGGCTTTGGAAACACCATATATTTT
j_gene: TRBJ1-5; abundance: .; v_gene: TRBV4-1; d_gene: .; CDR3aa: CASSQDGGIGNQPQHF; CDR3nt: TGCGCCAGCAGCCAAGACGGGGGGATTGGCAATCAGCCCCAGCATTTT
j_gene: TRBJ1-5; abundance: .; v_gene: TRBV18; d_gene: .; CDR3aa: CASSPSQDRSNQPQHF; CDR3nt: TGTGCCAGCTCACCATCACAGGATAGGAGCAATCAGCCCCAGCATTTT
j_gene: TRBJ1-2; abundance: .; v_gene: TRBV7-3; d_gene: TRBD1; CDR3aa: CASSLGGTGDGYTF; CDR3nt: TGTGCCAGCAGCTTAGGGGGGACAGGGGATGGCTACACCTTC
j_gene: TRBJ2-4; abundance: .; v_gene: TRBV4-1; d_gene: TRBD1; CDR3aa: CASSQDTRGSLAKNIQYF; CDR3nt: TGCGCCAGCAGCCAAGATACCAGGGGGTCACTAGCCAAAAACATTCAGTACTTC
j_gene: TRBJ1-1; abundance: .; v_gene: TRBV7-9; d_gene: TRBD1; CDR3aa: CASSLRQGQAFF; CDR3nt: TGTGCCAGCAGCCTACGACAGGGGCAAGCTTTCTTT
j_gene: TRBJ2-5; abundance: .; v_gene: TRBV2; d_gene: .; CDR3aa: CASSGAAGVETQYF; CDR3nt: TGTGCCAGCAGTGGGGCAGCCGGCGTGGAGACCCAGTACTTC
j_gene: TRBJ2-5; abundance: .; v_gene: TRBV23-1; d_gene: TRBD1; CDR3aa: CASSQCHPPTGDEETQYF; CDR3nt: TGCGCCAGCAGTCAATGCCACCCTCCGACAGGGGACGAAGAGACCCAGTACTTC
j_gene: TRBJ1-2; abundance: .; v_gene: TRBV6-1; d_gene: .; CDR3aa: CASSESGNYGYTF; CDR3nt: TGTGCCAGCAGTGAATCGGGAAACTATGGCTACACCTTC
j_gene: TRBJ2-1; abundance: .; v_gene: TRBV2; d_gene: TRBD1; CDR3aa: CASSDFRDRDYEQFF; CDR3nt: TGTGCCAGCAGCGACTTCCGGGACAGGGACTATGAGCAGTTCTTC
j_gene: TRBJ2-5; abundance: .; v_gene: TRBV21-1; d_gene: .; CDR3aa: CASSKVVPWETQYF; CDR3nt: TGTGCCAGCAGCAAAGTAGTCCCGTGGGAGACCCAGTACTTC
j_gene: TRBJ2-2; abundance: .; v_gene: TRBV27; d_gene: .; CDR3aa: CASSLRHRDGELFF; CDR3nt: TGTGCCAGCAGTTTACGCCACAGGGATGGGGAGCTGTTTTTT
j_gene: TRBJ1-5; abundance: .; v_gene: TRBV24-1; d_gene: .; CDR3aa: CATSDLSRDQPQHF; CDR3nt: TGTGCCACCAGTGATTTGAGCCGGGATCAGCCCCAGCATTTT
j_gene: TRBJ1-1; abundance: .; v_gene: TRBV6-5; d_gene: TRBD1; CDR3aa: CASRVQIGTGASFF; CDR3nt: TGTGCCAGCAGAGTCCAGATCGGGACAGGGGCATCTTTCTTT
j_gene: TRBJ1-2; abundance: .; v_gene: TRBV15; d_gene: .; CDR3aa: CATSGVGRGGMDGYTF; CDR3nt: TGTGCCACCAGCGGAGTAGGTCGGGGGGGCATGGATGGCTACACCTTC